This T cell receptor (beta chain) was sequenced during a study of chemoradiotherapy in HPV16-positive cancers. The study's findings and limits: During treatment, candidate HPV-specific clones and E7-related motifs expanded in tumor. The functional HPV-specific definition rests on just a couple of HPV16-positive patients.

For this clone: What it binds is not known.

The CDR3 is 15 residues long. Between the trimmed V and J ends, which lost 5 bases and 0 bases, there was a span of 8 bases. Germline loops: CDR1 SEHNR, CDR2 FQNEAQ (reference sequence). Produced via immunoSEQ multiplex PCR; TCRdb's table is partial and in-frame only. The sample has 14,000 or so clones, around 77% seen once. The biological material was taken from a patient who underwent chemoradiotherapy. The chain combines TRBV7-9 with TRBJ1-6, with D possibly TRBD1 on 6 matching bases. This clonotype was obtained from a human donor with HPV-associated anogenital cancer. The CDR3 spells CASSQDSSYNSPLHF. CDR3 in DNA: TGTGCCAGCAGCCAGGACAGCTCCTATAATTCACCCCTCCACTTT.